This T cell receptor (beta chain) emerged from a study of blood T cell repertoires in COVID-19. Germline V gives CDR1 GTSNPN, CDR2 SVGIG (reference sequence). V lost 3 bases to trimming and J lost 0 bases; unmatched junction nucleotides: 9. The CDR3 runs to 16 residues. Libraries were prepared by immunoSEQ multiplex PCR; TCRdb keeps only in-frame clonotypes and omits some of them. The table lists hundreds of thousands of clones, roughly 80% of them singletons, with roughly 5.3% in the top ten. The rearrangement links TRBV30 to TRBJ2-7; 9 nucleotides align to TRBD1. Sequencing was carried out using PBMCs or T cells enriched from blood (not recorded which). The source is a man aged 40-55 years who had been exposed to COVID-19. CDR3 nucleotides: TGTGCCTGGAGATCTTTTGGACAGGGGATCTCCTACGAGCAGTACTTC. This gives the protein CAWRSFGQGISYEQYF.